Following are 17 T cell receptor beta chains from one sample sequenced in a study of T cell responses to AZD1222 COVID-19 vaccine (dated by TCRdb to the early 2020s). The library was prepared using the immunoSEQ multiplex PCR assay. TCRdb provides this immuneACCESS table in a form limited to in-frame rearrangements. Some clones are lacking; in checked studies, under half of them reflect an unresolved V gene, and why the rest are absent is not known. The sample table holds some 86,000 clones, of which around 92% were seen once. The biggest ten clones account for roughly 4.9% of the sample. Read against the paper, the sample's time point label means: baseline before first vaccination. The sample here was peripheral blood, taken on day 0 of AZD1222 vaccination. The source is an adult in good health.

The rearrangement uses TRBV9 and TRBJ1-5, with D possibly TRBD1 on 6 matching bases. This CDR3 region has 13 residues. Germline loops: CDR1 SGDLS, CDR2 YYNGEE. Trimming took off 3 bases at V and 6 bases at J, with 10 bases between the two ends. The CDR3 DNA follows: TGTGCCAGCAGCGCACAGGGCTCTCAGCCCCAGCATTTT. Its translation is CASSAQGSQPQHF.

This chain uses TRBV7-4 with TRBJ2-2; the D gene is possibly TRBD2 (6 bases). Trimming took off 2 bases at V and 3 bases at J, with 16 bases between the two ends. The CDR3 contains 17 residues. Germline assignment: CDR1 SGHVT and CDR2 SQSDAQ. CDR3 bases: TGTGCCAGCAGCTTACCGAAAACCCGCGGGGACACCGGGGAGCTGTTTTTT. Its protein is CASSLPKTRGDTGELFF.

The CDR3 region has the DNA TGTGCCAGCAGCCTAGCGGGACGAATAAACAATGAGCAGTTCTTC. Translated: CASSLAGRINNEQFF. The chain carries TRBV28 and TRBJ2-1; 9 nucleotides line up with TRBD2. With 6 bases clipped from V and 5 bases from J, the junction kept 8 bases outside the gene matches. CDR1 is MDHEN and CDR2 is SYDVKM in the germline V gene. This CDR3 has 15 residues.

The chain couples TRBV27 to TRBJ2-7; D could derive from TRBD1 or TRBD2 (5 bases each). With 2 bases removed from V and 4 bases from J, the gap between germline ends came to 15 bases. The CDR3 is 15 residues long. Germline CDR1 MNHEY, CDR2 SMNVEV (reference sequence). For the CDR3, the DNA is TGTGCCAGCAGTTTACTTGGGACGGGGCTATACGAGCAGTACTTC. Residues: CASSLLGTGLYEQYF.

This sequence joins TRBV11-2 and TRBJ2-6, with D possibly matching TRBD2 (5 bases). Trimming removed 5 bases from V and 2 bases from J, with 7 bases in between. Germline V CDR1 and CDR2: SGHAT, FQNNGV. This CDR3 is 14 amino acids long. The CDR3 nucleotides are TGTGCCAGCAGCCTAGCCCCTGGGGCCAACGTCCTGACTTTC. It translates to CASSLAPGANVLTF.

The chain employs TRBV6-4 and TRBJ2-3, with D unresolved. CDR1 is MRHNA, CDR2 SNTAGT, per germline. The CDR3 length is 14 residues. The V and J ends lost 2 bases and 0 bases respectively, with 6 bases between them. This CDR3 reads CASSDTWSTDTQYF. CDR3 DNA: TGTGCCAGCAGTGACACCTGGAGCACAGATACGCAGTATTTT.

This chain connects TRBV6-6 to TRBJ1-1, with D possibly being TRBD1 (5 bases). The CDR3 contains 17 residues. V shed 5 bases and J shed 0 bases, with 19 bases lying between them. Germline V gene lookup returns CDR1 MNHNY and CDR2 SVGAGI (reference sequence). CDR3 sequence: CASSRGEGRWMNTEAFF. The CDR3 DNA sequence: TGTGCCAGCAGTCGAGGGGAGGGTAGGTGGATGAACACTGAAGCTTTCTTT.

This sequence joins TRBV18 and TRBJ2-5; D possibly uses TRBD1 or TRBD2 (5 bases each). From germline, CDR1 is KGHSH and CDR2 LQKENI. The CDR3 has 14 residues. Trimming stripped 3 bases from V and 6 bases from J, with 14 bases between. The CDR3, as DNA: TGTGCCAGCTCACCGGTGGGGGACGGAAAGACCCAGTACTTC. Its protein product is CASSPVGDGKTQYF.

This clone was detected only once. The chain is built from TRBV4-2 and TRBJ2-7; tentatively, D is TRBD1 (7 bases). This CDR3 spans 16 amino acids. Germline loops: CDR1 LGHNA, CDR2 YNFKEQ. The V end was cut by 1 base, the J end by 3 bases, with 16 bases between. The CDR3 coding sequence is TGTGCCAGCAGCCAAGGTTCGTCAGGGGGGTTCTACGAGCAGTACTTC. It yields the protein CASSQGSSGGFYEQYF.

The J gene is TRBJ2-7, the V gene TRBV9; unclear D gene. Trimming took 3 bases from V and 6 from J, leaving 13 bases between them. This CDR3 spans 13 amino acids. Germline V CDR1 and CDR2: SGDLS, YYNGEE. The CDR3 sequence is CASSARLRAEQYF. CDR3 DNA sequence: TGTGCCAGCAGCGCCCGTTTACGAGCCGAGCAGTACTTC.

The V call is TRBV10-3, the J call TRBJ1-1; D remains unclear. Germline CDR1 is ENHRY and CDR2 is SYGVKD. V lost 3 bases, J lost 1 base, and 9 bases lay in between. The CDR3 runs 14 residues. The CDR3 sequence: CAISEILSNTEAFF. In DNA, the CDR3 is TGTGCCATCAGTGAAATTCTGTCGAACACTGAAGCTTTCTTT.

The chain employs TRBV13 and TRBJ1-2; TRBD1 matches at 10 bases. The CDR3 is 14 amino acids. CDR1 and CDR2 from the germline V gene are PRHDT and FYEKMQ (reference sequence). V shed 5 bases and J 8 bases; nucleotides not matched to a gene: 8. The CDR3 bases are TGTGCCAGCAGCGTAACCGGGACAGGGGTCGGCTACACCTTC. The encoded protein is CASSVTGTGVGYTF.

The V call is TRBV5-6, the J call TRBJ2-1; tentatively, D is TRBD1 (6 bases). This CDR3 contains 13 residues. V was trimmed by 5 bases and J by 2 bases, leaving 8 bases between them. Germline V gene lookup returns CDR1 SGHDT and CDR2 YYEEEE. The CDR3 DNA reads as TGTGCCAGCAGAGCAGGGGCCTACAATGAGCAGTTCTTC. Amino acids: CASRAGAYNEQFF.

The sample holds one count of this clone. This rearrangement joins TRBV11-2 to TRBJ1-2, with 7 bases fitting TRBD1. The germline V gene encodes CDR1 SGHAT and CDR2 FQNNGV. The CDR3 has 14 amino acids. Trimming cost V 3 bases and J 6 bases; bases outside gene matches: 7. This CDR3 reads CASSLRQGSDGYTF. The CDR3 nucleotides are TGTGCCAGCAGCTTGCGACAGGGATCAGATGGCTACACCTTC.

The genes are TRBV5-4 and TRBJ1-1; TRBD1 aligns across 8 bases. The CDR3 is made up of 15 amino acids. With V trimmed by 4 bases and J by 5 bases, 10 bases remained unmatched. Germline V gene lookup returns CDR1 SGHNT and CDR2 YYREEE (reference sequence). In nucleotides, the CDR3 is TGTGCCAGCAGCGGGGGACAGGCCTCTGGGACTGAAGCTTTCTTT. Encoded protein: CASSGGQASGTEAFF.

The chain's CDR3 is CASRRYVREGGEQFF. In DNA form, the CDR3 reads TGTGCCAGCAGACGGTATGTGCGGGAGGGTGGTGAGCAGTTCTTC. The chain recombines TRBV7-8 with TRBJ2-1, with 9 bases that match TRBD2. The CDR3 extends over 15 amino acids. The J segment lost 9 bases and the V segment lost 6 bases, leaving 12 bases of the junction unmatched. CDR1 and CDR2 (germline): SGHVS, FQNEAQ.

The chain has TRBV14 and TRBJ1-2; D not resolved. Germline CDR1 reads SGHDN; CDR2 reads FVKESK. Trimming removed 2 bases from V and 6 bases from J, with 13 bases in between. CDR3 length equals 14 residues. The DNA of the CDR3 is TGTGCCAGCAGCCAACCGGGATCAAGTCATGGCTACACCTTC. Encoded protein: CASSQPGSSHGYTF.